The T cell receptor (beta chain) under discussion was sequenced for a study of shared T cell receptors in the human thymus. The CDR3 has 13 amino acids. In germline, CDR1 is SEHNR, CDR2 FQNEAQ (reference sequence). With 4 bases clipped from V and 6 bases from J, the junction kept 3 bases outside the gene matches. This clone showed up just a few times. The assay was immunoSEQ multiplex PCR, and TCRdb's table has in-frame clones only and misses some. The repertoire holds approximately 580,000 clones, with 78% as singletons. Separately, the same data were catalogued under a study of human thymus T cells.

The sequenced sample consisted of thymocytes. The chain uses TRBV7-9 and TRBJ2-7; TRBD1 aligns across 10 bases. The receptor's source is a boy under three years old with a congenital heart defect. CDR3 coding DNA: TGTGCCAGCAGCTCGGGACAGGGGCGCGAGCAGTACTTC. The encoded protein is CASSSGQGREQYF. The variable domain in full, with the rest retrieved from reference TRBV7-9 and TRBJ2-7, is DTGVSQNPRHKITKRGQNVTFRCDPISEHNRLYWYRQTLGQGPEFLTYFQNEAQLEKSRLLSDRFSAERPKGSFSTLEIQRTEQGDSAMYLCASSSGQGREQYFGPGTRLTVT.